This TCR beta chain was recovered during a study of Ad26.COV2.S vaccination and SARS-CoV-2 variants. Study at large: The donor was enrolled in the Ad26.COV2.S arm of the COV1001 trial. Ad26.COV2.S, an intramuscular injection, was given once or twice 56 days apart. General study results and limits: Breadth, reportedly substantial, characterized the spike-specific CD8+ and CD4+ T cell responses after vaccination. Total T cell responses, in the TCR breadth and depth analyses, may have been underestimated.

Germline V gives CDR1 MGHDK, CDR2 SYGVNS. This CDR3 has 15 residues. The V segment lost 3 bases and the J segment 1 base; nucleotides outside the gene matches: 5. As to treatment: some 20 received Ad26.COV2.S at low or high dose, single or two shots; about 5 received placebo; per-sample allocation not given. Specimen acquisition occurred on day 63 following the initial vaccine or placebo injection. Worth noting for this clone: Its antigen is unknown.

Sequenced by immunoSEQ multiplex PCR; TCRdb stores in-frame clones only, minus some. There are hundreds of thousands of clones in the sample; around 87% occur only once, and more than 3% lies in the top ten. This TCR derives from a person aged 18-65 years who received the Ad26.COV2.S COVID-19 vaccine or a placebo. This material consisted of peripheral blood, taken in a trial of Ad26.COV2.S vaccine versus placebo. The rearrangement uses TRBV25-1 and TRBJ1-1, with 7 bases aligning to TRBD1. The CDR3 DNA follows: TGTGCCAGCAGTGAGCCGACAGGGACGAACACTGAAGCTTTCTTT. This encodes CASSEPTGTNTEAFF.